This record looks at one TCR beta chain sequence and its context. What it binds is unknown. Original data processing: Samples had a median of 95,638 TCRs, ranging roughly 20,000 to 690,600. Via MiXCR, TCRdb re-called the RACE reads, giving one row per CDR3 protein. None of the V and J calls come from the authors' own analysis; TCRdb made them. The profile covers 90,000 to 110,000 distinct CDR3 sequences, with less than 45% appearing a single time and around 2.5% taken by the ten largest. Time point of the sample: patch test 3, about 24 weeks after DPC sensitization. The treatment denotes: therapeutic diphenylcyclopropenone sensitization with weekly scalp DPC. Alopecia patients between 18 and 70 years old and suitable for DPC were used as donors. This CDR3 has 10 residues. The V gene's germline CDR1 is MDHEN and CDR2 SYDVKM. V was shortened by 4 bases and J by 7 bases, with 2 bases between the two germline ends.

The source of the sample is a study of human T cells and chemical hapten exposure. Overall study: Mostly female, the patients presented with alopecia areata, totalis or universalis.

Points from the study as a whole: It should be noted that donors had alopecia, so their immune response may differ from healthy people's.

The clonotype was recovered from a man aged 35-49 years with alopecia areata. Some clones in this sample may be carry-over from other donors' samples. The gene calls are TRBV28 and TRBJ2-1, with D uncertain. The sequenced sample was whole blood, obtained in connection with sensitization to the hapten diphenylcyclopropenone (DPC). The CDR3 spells CASSYNEQFF. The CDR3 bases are TGTGCCAGCAGTTATAATGAGCAGTTCTTC. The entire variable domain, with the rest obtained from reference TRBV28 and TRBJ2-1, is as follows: DVKVTQSSRYLVKRTGEKVFLECVQDMDHENMFWYRQDPGLGLRLIYFSYDVKMKEKGDIPEGYSVSREKKERFSLILESASTNQTSMYLCASSYNEQFFGPGTRLTVL.